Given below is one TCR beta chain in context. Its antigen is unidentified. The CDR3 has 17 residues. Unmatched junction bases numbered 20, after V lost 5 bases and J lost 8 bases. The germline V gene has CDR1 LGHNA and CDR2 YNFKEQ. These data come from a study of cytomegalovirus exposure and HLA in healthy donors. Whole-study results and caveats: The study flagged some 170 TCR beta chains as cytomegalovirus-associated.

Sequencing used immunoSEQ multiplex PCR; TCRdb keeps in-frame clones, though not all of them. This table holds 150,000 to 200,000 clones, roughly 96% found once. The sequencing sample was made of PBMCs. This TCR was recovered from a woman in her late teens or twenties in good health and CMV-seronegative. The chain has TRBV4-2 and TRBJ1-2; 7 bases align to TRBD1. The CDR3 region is CASSAPDPTGKGVGYTF. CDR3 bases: TGTGCCAGCAGCGCACCCGATCCGACAGGGAAGGGGGTCGGCTACACCTTC.